These 25 T cell receptor beta chains share one sample of origin, sequenced in a study of blood T cell repertoires in COVID-19. TCRdb keeps only in-frame clones here, not all; method: immunoSEQ multiplex PCR. Seen here are about 80,000 clones, approximately 78% observed once, and the top ten hold just over 20%. The sequenced sample was peripheral blood. These receptors all stem from a human donor in a cohort sampled during active COVID-19.

The chain combines TRBV6-5 with TRBJ2-7, with TRBD1 matching 10 bases. The ends lost 0 bases at V and 3 bases at J; junction bases unmatched: 2. Germline V gene data show CDR1 as MNHEY and CDR2 as SVGAGI. The CDR3 consists of 15 residues. The CDR3 sequence is CASSYSRTGGYEQYF. As DNA, the CDR3 is TGTGCCAGCAGTTACTCGAGGACAGGGGGCTACGAGCAGTACTTC.

The V and J genes are TRBV3-1 (or the pseudogene TRBV3-2) and TRBJ1-1; D possibly corresponds to TRBD1 (6 bases). The CDR3 has 13 amino acids. Trimming took off 1 base at V and 9 bases at J, with 12 bases between the two ends. The germline V gene encodes CDR1 LGHDT and CDR2 YNNKEL (reference sequence). The CDR3 DNA is TGTGCCAGCAGCCAAGGTCACAGGGTACAAGCTTTCTTT. Protein: CASSQGHRVQAFF.

This sequence joins TRBV19 and TRBJ2-7; 10 positions agree with TRBD1. CDR1 is LNHDA, CDR2 SQIVND, per germline (reference sequence). The CDR3 is 14 residues long. Trimming cost V 2 bases and J 6 bases; bases outside gene matches: 4. The CDR3, as DNA: TGTGCCAGTAGTATAATGGACAGGGGGTCCGAGCAGTACTTC. This translates into CASSIMDRGSEQYF.

The CDR3 loop reads CASQHGSLYEQYF. DNA of the CDR3: TGTGCCTCACAACACGGGTCCCTTTACGAGCAGTACTTC. The chain couples TRBV25-1 to TRBJ2-7; D is unresolved. From germline, CDR1 is MGHDK and CDR2 SYGVNS. This CDR3 has 13 amino acids. V gave up 11 bases and J gave up 4 bases, with 18 bases separating them.

This chain connects TRBV19 to TRBJ2-5; TRBD2 aligns across 7 bases. The V gene end was trimmed by 5 bases and the J gene end by 9 bases; junction bases not matched to a gene: 15. The CDR3 has 15 amino acids. The germline V gene has CDR1 LNHDA and CDR2 SQIVND (reference sequence). The CDR3 is CASSPPGARTRAQYF. CDR3 DNA: TGTGCCAGTAGTCCTCCCGGGGCCCGGACTAGGGCCCAGTACTTC.

V usage is TRBV6-6 and J usage is TRBJ2-1, with TRBD1 matching over 7 bases. J gave up 7 bases and V 6 bases, and 3 bases lay outside the gene matches. The CDR3 covers 12 residues. Germline V gives CDR1 MNHNY, CDR2 SVGAGI (reference sequence). The CDR3, as DNA: TGTGCCAGCAGGACACAGGGGAATGAGCAGTTCTTC. Translated, it gives CASRTQGNEQFF.

This sequence joins TRBV2 and TRBJ2-3; no reliable D call. Between the trimmed V and J ends, which lost 7 bases and 4 bases, there was a span of 6 bases. CDR3 length: 11 amino acids. CDR1 SNHLY and CDR2 FYNNEI come from the germline V gene. The CDR3: CASNQADTQYF. The DNA for the CDR3 is TGTGCCAGCAATCAGGCAGATACGCAGTATTTT.

The V and J genes are TRBV18 and TRBJ2-3; D may be TRBD2 (6 bases). The V end was cut by 3 bases, the J end by 2 bases, with 15 bases between. The CDR3 has 16 residues. CDR1 is KGHSH and CDR2 is LQKENI in the germline V gene. This CDR3 is CASSPGVGRLTDTQYF. The CDR3 DNA follows: TGTGCCAGCTCACCGGGAGTGGGGAGGCTCACAGATACGCAGTATTTT.

This clone was seen a handful of times. J is TRBJ1-3 and V is TRBV28; 7 bases map to TRBD1. Germline lookup yields CDR1 MDHEN and CDR2 SYDVKM. CDR3 size: 16 residues. With 6 bases clipped from V and 0 bases from J, the junction kept 8 bases outside the gene matches. CDR3 in amino acids: CASSRQGTSSGNTIYF. CDR3 bases: TGTGCCAGCAGCCGACAGGGTACGAGCTCTGGAAACACCATATATTTT.

As regards this clone: The junction departs from germline at one end; a sequencing error may be responsible. The J gene is TRBJ1-2, the V gene TRBV3-1 (or the pseudogene TRBV3-2); 10 nucleotides agree with TRBD1. Germline CDR1 and CDR2: LGHDT and YNNKEL (reference sequence). This CDR3 has 11 amino acids. The CDR3 sequence: CASSNRQGARF. In DNA form, the CDR3 reads TGTGCCAGCAGCAACCGACAGGGGGCCCGCTTC.

The chain recombines TRBV9 with TRBJ2-5; TRBD1 agrees at 11 bases. With V trimmed by 0 bases and J by 1 base, 11 bases remained unmatched. Germline values: CDR1 SGDLS, CDR2 YYNGEE. The CDR3 is 19 amino acids. CDR3 in amino acids: CASSVAVGGTGGSQETQYF. The CDR3 nucleotides are TGTGCCAGCAGCGTAGCCGTAGGGGGGACAGGGGGGTCCCAAGAGACCCAGTACTTC.

The rearrangement uses TRBV5-1 and TRBJ2-2, with 12 bases identical to TRBD2. Trimming took 2 bases from V and 6 from J; bases not matched to a gene: 8. The CDR3 extends over 17 amino acids. Germline V CDR1 and CDR2: SGHRS, YFSETQ. The CDR3 here is CASSFSPSGGASGELFF. The DNA of the CDR3 is TGCGCCAGCAGCTTTTCCCCTAGCGGGGGGGCCTCCGGGGAGCTGTTTTTT.

This chain connects TRBV18 to TRBJ1-2; tentatively, D is TRBD1 (6 bases). There are 15 residues in the CDR3. The V and J ends lost 2 bases and 3 bases respectively, with 13 bases between them. Germline values: CDR1 KGHSH, CDR2 LQKENI. The DNA of the CDR3 is TGTGCCAGCTCACCAGACACGGGGGGCGACTATGGCTACACCTTC. It is translated as CASSPDTGGDYGYTF.

The chain combines TRBV20-1 with TRBJ1-2; possibly TRBD1 for D (5 bases). V was trimmed by 0 bases and J by 8 bases, leaving 7 bases between them. This CDR3 spans 11 amino acids. Germline loops: CDR1 DFQATT, CDR2 SNEGSKA (reference sequence). CDR3 region: CSARDPGGYTF. The CDR3 coding sequence is TGCAGTGCTAGAGACCCAGGGGGCTACACCTTC.

This chain joins TRBV6-5 and TRBJ1-2; 8 nucleotides agree with TRBD1. V gave up 5 bases and J gave up 1 base; unmatched junction bases: 6. The CDR3 extends over 15 amino acids. CDR1 is MNHEY, CDR2 SVGAGI, per germline. This CDR3 is CASSPGGQVNYGYTF. For the CDR3, the DNA is TGTGCCAGCAGTCCCGGGGGACAGGTTAACTATGGCTACACCTTC.

The rearrangement joins TRBV11-2 to TRBJ2-3; no clear D gene. This CDR3 comprises 15 residues. Trimming took 5 bases from V and 3 from J, leaving 15 bases between them. CDR1 and CDR2 (germline): SGHAT, FQNNGV. The CDR3 sequence is CASSRSNFKTDTQYF. The CDR3 DNA is TGTGCCAGCAGCCGGTCCAACTTCAAGACAGATACGCAGTATTTT.

The chain recombines TRBV6-5 with TRBJ2-7, with a tentative D call TRBD2 (5 bases). Germline assignment: CDR1 MNHEY and CDR2 SVGAGI. Deletions cut 9 bases from V and 0 bases from J, with 12 bases between. The CDR3 contains 13 residues. The CDR3 sequence is CASSIRDSYEQYF. The CDR3 DNA reads as TGTGCCAGTAGTATCCGGGACTCCTACGAGCAGTACTTC.

The genes are TRBV6-5 and TRBJ2-7; perhaps TRBD1 as D (5 bases). This CDR3 contains 12 residues. Per germline, CDR1 MNHEY and CDR2 SVGAGI. V was shortened by 5 bases and J by 5 bases, with 10 bases between the two germline ends. The CDR3 bases are TGTGCCAGCAGTCAGGGAACGGACGAGCAGTACTTC. This encodes CASSQGTDEQYF.

The chain links TRBV28 to TRBJ2-7; D uncertain. Germline V gene lookup returns CDR1 MDHEN and CDR2 SYDVKM. Trimming took off 7 bases at V and 3 bases at J, with 10 bases between the two ends. CDR3 size: 12 residues. CDR3 residues: CASKRSSYEQYF. DNA for the CDR3: TGTGCCAGCAAACGATCTAGCTACGAGCAGTACTTC.

The rearrangement uses TRBV14 and TRBJ1-4; 9 bases align to TRBD1. Germline trimming cut 3 bases from V and 8 bases from J; bases unmatched to any gene: 7. This CDR3 is built from 15 residues. The V gene's germline CDR1 is SGHDN and CDR2 FVKESK. CDR3 nucleotides: TGTGCCAGCAGCCACTGGGACAGGGTTGGAGAAAAACTGTTTTTT. Residues: CASSHWDRVGEKLFF.

The V call is TRBV18, the J call TRBJ2-1; 10 bases are shared with TRBD1. CDR1 is KGHSH and CDR2 is LQKENI in the germline V gene. The length of the CDR3 is 15 residues. V was pared by 6 bases and J by 10 bases, with 12 bases of the junction left unmatched. The DNA for the CDR3 is TGTGCCAGCTCTCCTCCCGGGACAGGGGTTACCGAGCAGTTCTTC. This sequence encodes CASSPPGTGVTEQFF.

The chain joins TRBV29-1 to TRBJ1-1; 9 nucleotides match TRBD1. The CDR3 has 13 residues. The V gene's germline CDR1 is SQVTM and CDR2 ANQGSEA. After removal of 7 bases from V and 4 bases from J, the junction contained 7 bases not matched to a gene. This chain's CDR3 is CSAGDRAITEAFF. Written as DNA, the CDR3 is TGCAGCGCCGGGGACAGGGCTATCACTGAAGCTTTCTTT.

V usage is TRBV28 and J usage is TRBJ1-4; maybe TRBD1 (6 bases). Germline V gene sequence: CDR1 MDHEN, CDR2 SYDVKM. The V end lost 4 bases, the J end lost 2 bases, and 17 bases lay between the germline ends. The CDR3 totals 17 residues. In DNA, the CDR3 is TGTGCCAGCAGTTCCATACAGGGAATTAACACTAATGAAAAACTGTTTTTT. Encoded protein: CASSSIQGINTNEKLFF. Using reference TRBV28 and TRBJ1-4 for the parts outside the CDR3, the full variable domain is DVKVTQSSRYLVKRTGEKVFLECVQDMDHENMFWYRQDPGLGLRLIYFSYDVKMKEKGDIPEGYSVSREKKERFSLILESASTNQTSMYLCASSSIQGINTNEKLFFGSGTQLSVL.

The J gene is TRBJ1-5, the V gene TRBV19; D gene unclear. The CDR3 spans 15 residues. Germline V gene sequence: CDR1 LNHDA, CDR2 SQIVND (reference sequence). Trimming took 3 bases from V and 5 from J, leaving 14 bases between them. The chain's CDR3 is CASSMRRGSHQPQHF. The CDR3 bases are TGTGCCAGTAGTATGAGGCGTGGGAGTCATCAGCCCCAGCATTTT.

The gene calls are TRBV4-1 and TRBJ2-7, with D tentatively TRBD1 (7 bases). The CDR3 contains 15 residues. V was cut by 6 bases and J by 1 base, with 16 bases left in between. Germline V lookup: CDR1 MGHRA, CDR2 YSYEKL. CDR3 sequence (DNA): TGCGCCAGCAGACCTACCTCAGGGGGGTCCTACGAGCAGTACTTC. Translating it yields CASRPTSGGSYEQYF.